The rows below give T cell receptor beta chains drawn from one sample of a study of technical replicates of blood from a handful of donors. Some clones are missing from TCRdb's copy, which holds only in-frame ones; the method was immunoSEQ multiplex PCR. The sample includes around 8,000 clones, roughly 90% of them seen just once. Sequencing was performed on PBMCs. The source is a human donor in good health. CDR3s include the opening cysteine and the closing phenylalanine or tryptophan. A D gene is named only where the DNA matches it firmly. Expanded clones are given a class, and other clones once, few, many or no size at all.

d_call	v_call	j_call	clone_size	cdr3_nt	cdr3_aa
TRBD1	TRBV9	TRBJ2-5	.	TGTGCCAGCAGCGTAGCTTTAGTGGCAGGGGGGACCCAGTACTTC	CASSVALVAGGTQYF
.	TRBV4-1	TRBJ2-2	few	TGCGCCAGCGGACTGACTAACACCGGGGAGCTGTTTTTT	CASGLTNTGELFF
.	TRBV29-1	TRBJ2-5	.	TGCAGCGTTGCCCAGGGACAAGAGACCCAGTACTTC	CSVAQGQETQYF
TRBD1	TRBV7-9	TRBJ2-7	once	TGTGCCAGCAGCCGGACGGGACAGGGCTCCTACGAGCAGTACTTC	CASSRTGQGSYEQYF
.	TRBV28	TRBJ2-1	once	TGTGCCAGCAGTTCCGTAGCGTTCTCCTACAATGAGCAGTTCTTC	CASSSVAFSYNEQFF
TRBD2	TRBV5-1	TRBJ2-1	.	TGCGCCAGCAGCTTGGGTCCGGGACTAGCGGGAGGTGGTGAGCAGTTCTTC	CASSLGPGLAGGGEQFF
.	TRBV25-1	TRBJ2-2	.	TGTGCCAGCAGTGAATTAGTCCCCTCGGAGGGGGAGCTGTTTTTT	CASSELVPSEGELFF
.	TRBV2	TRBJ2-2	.	TGTGCCAGCAGTGAACTCCTGAACACCGGGGAGCTGTTTTTT	CASSELLNTGELFF
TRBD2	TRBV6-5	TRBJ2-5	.	TGTGCCAGCAGAAGTGGGACTAGCCGGGAGACCCAGTACTTC	CASRSGTSRETQYF
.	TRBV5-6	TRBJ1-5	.	TGTGCCAGCAGCCGGTACTCCAGGAATCAGCCCCAGCATTTT	CASSRYSRNQPQHF
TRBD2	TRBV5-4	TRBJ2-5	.	TGTGCCAGCAGCTCGGCGGGAGGGCCACGAGAGACCCAGTACTTC	CASSSAGGPRETQYF
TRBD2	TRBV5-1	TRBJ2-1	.	TGCGCCAGCTCCTCCTCGGGGGGGTACAATGAGCAGTTCTTC	CASSSSGGYNEQFF
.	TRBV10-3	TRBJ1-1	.	TGTGCCACCCAACTCGGGCAGGGAGGGACTGAAGCTTTCTTT	CATQLGQGGTEAFF
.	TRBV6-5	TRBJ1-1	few	TGTGCCAGCAGTTACTACAGGGAAACTGAAGCTTTCTTT	CASSYYRETEAFF
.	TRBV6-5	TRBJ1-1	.	TGTGCCAGCAGTTATGATACAGATAACACTGAAGCTTTCTTT	CASSYDTDNTEAFF
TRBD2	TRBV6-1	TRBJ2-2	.	TGTGCCAGCAGGACTAGCGGAGGGGGCACCGGGGAGCTGTTTTTT	CASRTSGGGTGELFF
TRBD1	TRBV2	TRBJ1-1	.	TGTGCCAGCTCCTCCCGACAGGGTGGAACTGAAGCTTTCTTT	CASSSRQGGTEAFF
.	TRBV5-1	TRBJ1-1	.	TGCGCCAGCAGCTTGCGTCTACAGGGATCCCCCACTGAAGCTTTCTTT	CASSLRLQGSPTEAFF
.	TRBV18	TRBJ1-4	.	TGTGCCAGCTCACCGGGGGCAGAGAATGAAAAACTGTTTTTT	CASSPGAENEKLFF
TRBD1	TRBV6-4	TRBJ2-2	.	TGTGCCAGCAGTGACGGACAGGGGGCCGGGGAGCTGTTTTTT	CASSDGQGAGELFF
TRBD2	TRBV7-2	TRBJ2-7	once	TGTGCCAGCAGCTTAGTAGCGGGAGGCCTGCTCGAGCAGTACTTC	CASSLVAGGLLEQYF
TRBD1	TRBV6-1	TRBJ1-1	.	TGTGCCAGCAGTGAACGACAGGGTTTTTCTGAAGCTTTCTTT	CASSERQGFSEAFF
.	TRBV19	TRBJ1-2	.	TGTGCCAGTAGTATAGGCCCGGGGGTCTATGGCTACACCTTC	CASSIGPGVYGYTF
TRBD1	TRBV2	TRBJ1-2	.	TGTGCCAGCAGTGAACAGGGGGCTGAGTATGGCTACACCTTC	CASSEQGAEYGYTF
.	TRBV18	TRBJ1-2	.	TGTGCCAGCTCACCACCGGCAGGGGAGAAAAACGGCTACACCTTC	CASSPPAGEKNGYTF
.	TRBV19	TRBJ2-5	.	TGTGCCAGTAGTATCTGGGCTAGCTCTCAAGAGACCCAGTACTTC	CASSIWASSQETQYF
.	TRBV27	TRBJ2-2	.	TGTGCCAGCAGTTTAACAGGGACCTTCACCGGGGAGCTGTTTTTT	CASSLTGTFTGELFF
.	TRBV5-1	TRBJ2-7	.	TGCGCCAGCAGCTCAACAGGGTCCCCCTACGAGCAGTACTTC	CASSSTGSPYEQYF
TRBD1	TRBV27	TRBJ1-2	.	TGTGCCAGCAGTTTAGGGCAGGGGGGCCTTAATGGCTACACCTTC	CASSLGQGGLNGYTF
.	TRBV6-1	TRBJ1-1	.	TGTGCCAGCAGTGACCCCTCGAGGGGGGGAGGCACTGAAGCTTTCTTT	CASSDPSRGGGTEAFF
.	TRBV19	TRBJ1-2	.	TGTGCCAGTAGTTTCCCAGGTGGCTACACCTTC	CASSFPGGYTF
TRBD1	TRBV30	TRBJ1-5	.	TGTGCCTGGAGTGGGACAGGGAATCAGCCCCAGCATTTT	CAWSGTGNQPQHF
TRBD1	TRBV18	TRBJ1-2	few	TGTGCCAGCTCACCAGTGGGGACAGGGACCTATGGCTACACCTTC	CASSPVGTGTYGYTF
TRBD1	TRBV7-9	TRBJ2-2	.	TGTGCCAGCAGCTTACCGACAGGGTGGGACACCGGGGAGCTGTTTTTT	CASSLPTGWDTGELFF
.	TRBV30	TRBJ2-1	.	TGTGCCTGGACAGGGGTTCATGAGCAGTTCTTC	CAWTGVHEQFF
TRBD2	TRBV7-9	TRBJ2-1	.	TGTGCCAGCAGCTTAACGGGAGGGTCCTACAATGAGCAGTTCTTC	CASSLTGGSYNEQFF
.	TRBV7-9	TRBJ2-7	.	TGTGCCAGCAGCTTAGGGGCATTAGTTTCCTACGAGCAGTACTTC	CASSLGALVSYEQYF
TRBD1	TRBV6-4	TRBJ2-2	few	TGTGCCAGCAGTGACGGGACAGACACCGGGGAGCTGTTTTTT	CASSDGTDTGELFF
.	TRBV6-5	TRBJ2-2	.	TGTGCCAGCACCCCGGACAGGAACACCGGGGAGCTGTTTTTT	CASTPDRNTGELFF